A selection of T cell receptor beta chains follows, all from one sample in a study of T cell responses to AZD1222 COVID-19 vaccine. Produced via immunoSEQ multiplex PCR; TCRdb's table is partial and in-frame only. Altogether 130,000 or so clones are present, roughly 84% being singletons, with the ten largest covering 12%. The specimen was peripheral blood, collected on day 0 of AZD1222 vaccination. These receptors originate from an adult in good health. CDR3s include the opening cysteine and the closing phenylalanine or tryptophan. Fields, in order: clone size, D gene, V gene, J gene, CDR3 DNA, CDR3 protein. D genes are given only for firm matches. Clone size is given for some rows only: seen once, a few or many times, or a class if the clone is expanded.

clone_size: .
d_call: .
v_call: TRBV7-8
j_call: TRBJ1-1
cdr3_nt: TGTGCCAGCAGCTTAGATTCGCGGGGTTCGGCGTTAAACACTGAAGCTTTCTTT
cdr3_aa: CASSLDSRGSALNTEAFF

clone_size: .
d_call: .
v_call: TRBV1
j_call: TRBJ2-7
cdr3_nt: TGCACCAGCAGCCGACCGGGACGGGTGCTCTACGAGCAGTACTTC
cdr3_aa: CTSSRPGRVLYEQYF

clone_size: .
d_call: .
v_call: TRBV30
j_call: TRBJ1-2
cdr3_nt: TGTGCCTGGACGGAACAAAGGGGCGGCTACACCTTC
cdr3_aa: CAWTEQRGGYTF

clone_size: .
d_call: TRBD1
v_call: TRBV19
j_call: TRBJ2-2
cdr3_nt: TGTGCCAGTAGTCCACAGGGGACCGGGGAGCTGTTTTTT
cdr3_aa: CASSPQGTGELFF

clone_size: .
d_call: .
v_call: TRBV29-1
j_call: TRBJ2-7
cdr3_nt: TGCAGCGTTGTGGGGGCTGACTACGAGCAGTACTTC
cdr3_aa: CSVVGADYEQYF

clone_size: .
d_call: .
v_call: TRBV6-5
j_call: TRBJ1-6
cdr3_nt: TGTGCCAGCAGTTACTCTAGACAAAATTCACCCCTCCACTTT
cdr3_aa: CASSYSRQNSPLHF

clone_size: .
d_call: .
v_call: TRBV2
j_call: TRBJ2-5
cdr3_nt: TGTGCCAGCAGTCTGGGGACAGAGACCCAGTACTTC
cdr3_aa: CASSLGTETQYF

clone_size: .
d_call: .
v_call: TRBV5-5
j_call: TRBJ1-6
cdr3_nt: TGTGCCAGCAGCTTCACACCGAACTCCTATAATTCACCCCTCCACTTT
cdr3_aa: CASSFTPNSYNSPLHF

clone_size: few
d_call: TRBD2
v_call: TRBV7-2
j_call: TRBJ2-7
cdr3_nt: TGTGCCAGCAGCTTCTCTTCTAGGCTAGCGGGGGGTGAGCAGTACTTC
cdr3_aa: CASSFSSRLAGGEQYF

clone_size: .
d_call: TRBD1
v_call: TRBV7-6
j_call: TRBJ2-2
cdr3_nt: TGTGCCAGCAGCTTAGACCTGTTAGGGACAGCTTACACCGGGGAGCTGTTTTTT
cdr3_aa: CASSLDLLGTAYTGELFF

clone_size: few
d_call: .
v_call: TRBV20-1
j_call: TRBJ2-7
cdr3_nt: TGCAGTGCTCGGGGACTTCGGGGGCAGTACTTC
cdr3_aa: CSARGLRGQYF

clone_size: .
d_call: .
v_call: TRBV5-6
j_call: TRBJ1-2
cdr3_nt: TGTGCCAGCAGCTTGGAAGGGATTACGCACTATGGCTACACCTTC
cdr3_aa: CASSLEGITHYGYTF

clone_size: .
d_call: TRBD2
v_call: TRBV7-6
j_call: TRBJ2-3
cdr3_nt: TGTGCCAGCAGCCATACGACGGGAGGGCTCACAGATACGCAGTATTTT
cdr3_aa: CASSHTTGGLTDTQYF

clone_size: .
d_call: .
v_call: TRBV7-6
j_call: TRBJ2-1
cdr3_nt: TGTGCCAGCAGCTTAGCGGGACGGCTGGCCGTTGGTGAGCAGTTCTTC
cdr3_aa: CASSLAGRLAVGEQFF

clone_size: .
d_call: TRBD1
v_call: TRBV5-6
j_call: TRBJ1-5
cdr3_nt: TGTGCCAGCAGCTATTCCCGGGACAGGGAATACTTTAGCAATCAGCCCCAGCATTTT
cdr3_aa: CASSYSRDREYFSNQPQHF

clone_size: .
d_call: .
v_call: TRBV11-2
j_call: TRBJ1-6
cdr3_nt: TGTGCCAGCAGCTTAGGAAACCGGGGTCCAAATTCACCCCTCCACTTT
cdr3_aa: CASSLGNRGPNSPLHF

clone_size: .
d_call: TRBD2
v_call: TRBV6-2/TRBV6-3
j_call: TRBJ2-7
cdr3_nt: TGTGCCAGCAGTGGACTAGTCAAGGCCTACGAGCAGTACTTC
cdr3_aa: CASSGLVKAYEQYF

clone_size: .
d_call: .
v_call: TRBV7-9
j_call: TRBJ1-1
cdr3_nt: TGTGCCAGCAGCTTAGAGGACAGCACTGAAGCTTTCTTT
cdr3_aa: CASSLEDSTEAFF

clone_size: .
d_call: .
v_call: TRBV30
j_call: TRBJ1-5
cdr3_nt: TGTGCCTGGAGTGTAGCTGTTTTGGGTCAGCCCCAGCATTTT
cdr3_aa: CAWSVAVLGQPQHF

clone_size: .
d_call: .
v_call: TRBV28
j_call: TRBJ2-3
cdr3_nt: TGTGCCAGCAGTTCCCCAGGGGGGGAGGGCCCTGGGGCGCAGTATTTT
cdr3_aa: CASSSPGGEGPGAQYF

clone_size: .
d_call: .
v_call: TRBV6-5
j_call: TRBJ2-1
cdr3_nt: TGTGCCAGCAGTCGTCGGGGGATACCATACAATGAGCAGTTCTTC
cdr3_aa: CASSRRGIPYNEQFF